These T cell receptor beta chains were read from a single sample in a study of vaccination effects on CD4 cells after COVID-19. The antigens for these receptors are not known. Method: immunoSEQ multiplex PCR; TCRdb's copy keeps in-frame clones and lacks some. The table shows roughly 27,000 clones, with 80% to 90% occurring only once. The sample consisted of CD4+ T cells from PBMCs cultured with HCoV-NL63 spike peptides, taken after COVID-19 vaccination. Every receptor here comes from a human donor who received a COVID-19 vaccine. Some clones in this sample may be carry-over from other donors' samples. Both conserved end residues are trimmed from each CDR3.

j_gene | v_gene | CDR3aa
TRBJ2-5 | TRBV27 | ASRKGSIQETQY
TRBJ1-2 | TRBV7-2 | ASSLGQGLSYGYT
TRBJ2-3 | TRBV5-1 | ASSLELAGRGTDTQY
TRBJ2-6 | TRBV6-4 | ASSSGANVLT
TRBJ2-5 | TRBV9 | ASSALALGTSGQETQY
TRBJ1-1 | TRBV5-1 | ASSLFDTNTEAF
TRBJ1-2 | TRBV19 | AGRGGYGYT
TRBJ1-5 | TRBV19 | ASRGGSGTNQPQH
TRBJ1-5 | TRBV5-1 | ASSLAGGRNQPQH
TRBJ1-6 | TRBV7-2 | ASSMGQGGGTYNSPLH
TRBJ1-4 | TRBV3-1/TRBV3-2 | ASSQDGEKLF
TRBJ1-2 | TRBV28 | ASGGGRYGYT
TRBJ2-6 | TRBV5-4 | ASSPSMSGANVLT
TRBJ1-1 | TRBV9 | ASSTGDGNTEAF
TRBJ1-1 | TRBV6-5 | ASSSPGGGTTEAF
TRBJ2-3 | TRBV24-1 | ATSRPQFRDTQY
TRBJ1-2 | TRBV7-3 | ASSYSGQGEGYT
TRBJ2-3 | TRBV24-1 | ATSEASTDTQY
TRBJ2-2 | TRBV28 | ASSLLSGELF
TRBJ2-1 | TRBV14 | ASSQRQGFSSYNEQF
TRBJ2-2 | TRBV27 | ASNRVNTGELF